A selection of T cell receptor beta chains follows, all from one sample in a study of shared clonotypes between healthy human individuals. TCRdb's table, derived via immunoSEQ multiplex PCR, lists solely in-frame clones and lacks some. The sample has about 1,500,000 clones, 95% to 97% seen once; the top ten hold over 1%. The sequenced sample consisted of naive CD4+ T cells sorted from blood. These receptors were taken from a man aged 25-45 years in good health. Each CDR3 is given with its conserved first and last residue. Each record gives: clone size, D gene, V gene, CDR3 length, J gene, CDR3 DNA, CDR3 protein. D genes are given only for firm matches. A row's size may be missing; if present it is once, few, many or a size class.

>few|-|TRBV6-1|14|TRBJ1-5
TGTGCCAGCAATGGGAGCGGAGGGGATCAGCCCCAGCATTTT
CASNGSGGDQPQHF
>-|TRBD1|TRBV19|15|TRBJ2-1
TGTGCCAGTAGTACCGACAGGGGGGCCTACAATGAGCAGTTCTTC
CASSTDRGAYNEQFF
>-|TRBD1|TRBV18|15|TRBJ2-7
TGTGCCAGCTCACCTGTCGGTGGACAGGCTGGCGAGCAGTACTTC
CASSPVGGQAGEQYF
>-|TRBD1|TRBV9|15|TRBJ1-1
TGTGCCAGCAGCCTCACAGGGGGCGAGGACACTGAAGCTTTCTTT
CASSLTGGEDTEAFF
>-|-|TRBV28|12|TRBJ2-2
TGTGCCACCCATTCTTTACTCGGGGAGCTGTTTTTT
CATHSLLGELFF
>-|-|TRBV10-1|13|TRBJ2-7
TGCGCCAGCAGTGAGTCGGGCATCCACGAGCAGTACTTC
CASSESGIHEQYF
>-|TRBD1|TRBV5-1|17|TRBJ2-2
TGCGCCAGCAGCTACCTGACAGGGGCCTCGAACACCGGGGAGCTGTTTTTT
CASSYLTGASNTGELFF
>-|-|TRBV29-1|14|TRBJ1-3
TGCAGCCCTACGGAATCCCTCTCTGGAAACACCATATATTTT
CSPTESLSGNTIYF
>-|TRBD1|TRBV7-9|17|TRBJ1-5
TGTGCCAGCAGCTTTTACGGGACAGGGGACAGCAATCAGCCCCAGCATTTT
CASSFYGTGDSNQPQHF
>-|-|TRBV10-1|15|TRBJ2-5
TGCGCCAGCAGTGAAGATCCCTCTTTCTCGGAGACCCAGTACTTC
CASSEDPSFSETQYF
>-|-|TRBV5-1|13|TRBJ2-5
TGCGCCAGCAGCTTGGGAGATGGAGAGACCCAGTACTTC
CASSLGDGETQYF
>-|-|TRBV5-4|13|TRBJ2-1
TGTGCCAGCAGCCCTGGTGCTGTCAATGAGCAGTTCTTC
CASSPGAVNEQFF
>-|TRBD1|TRBV2|15|TRBJ2-5
TGTGCCAGCAGCCAGGACAGGGGGCTACAAGAGACCCAGTACTTC
CASSQDRGLQETQYF
>-|-|TRBV10-3|12|TRBJ2-7
TGTGCCGCATCGCCGAAACACTACGAGCAGTACTTC
CAASPKHYEQYF
>-|-|TRBV10-3|16|TRBJ1-2
TGTGCCATCAGCGAGGCGGGGAGGAGGGGAGTGGATGGCTACACCTTC
CAISEAGRRGVDGYTF
>-|TRBD1|TRBV2|13|TRBJ1-2
TGTGCCAGCGGCAGGGGGCGCTTCTATGGCTACACCTTC
CASGRGRFYGYTF
>-|-|TRBV7-9|11|TRBJ2-7
TGTGCCAGCAGCCGGGGAGGCGAGCAGTACTTC
CASSRGGEQYF
>once|-|TRBV7-9|18|TRBJ2-1
TGTGCCAGCAGCTTACCCTGGGTAGGCGGACGGGCCTACAATGAGCAGTTCTTC
CASSLPWVGGRAYNEQFF
>-|TRBD1|TRBV9|16|TRBJ1-1
TGTGCCAGCAGCCCACGACAGGGGGCCCTGAACACTGAAGCTTTCTTT
CASSPRQGALNTEAFF